This TCR beta chain was found in a study of blood T cell repertoires in COVID-19. Study-wide context: Both acute and convalescent COVID-19 samples were obtained from the United States, Italy and Spain. From T cells, B-cell-depleted T cells, or PBMCs came the material, which was cDNA or gDNA.

Germline V CDR1 and CDR2: SNHLY, FYNNEI. The CDR3 extends over 16 amino acids. J lost 4 bases, V lost 0 bases, and 9 bases had no gene match. In the source study's methods: Amplification with reference gene primers provided the estimates of nucleated cell counts. The method was immunoSEQ multiplex PCR; TCRdb's version includes in-frame clones alone and lacks a portion of them. That table gives V, J and clone size, and the DNA gave D and trimming. This table holds approximately 61,000 clones, over 65% found once. The clonotype was recovered from a man older than 75 with active or convalescent COVID-19. J is TRBJ2-7 and V is TRBV2; TRBD1 matches 7 bases. The sample consisted of peripheral blood. This chain's CDR3 is CASSEALWGQIYEQYF. The DNA for the CDR3 is TGTGCCAGCAGTGAAGCGCTTTGGGGACAGATTTACGAGCAGTACTTC.